This passage covers 20 T cell receptor beta chains from one sample sequenced in a study of blood T cell repertoires in COVID-19. The repertoire was sequenced with immunoSEQ multiplex PCR; TCRdb's copy has only in-frame clones and lacks some. The sample has about 130,000 clones; around four fifths are singletons. Sequencing used peripheral blood. Receptors were obtained from a human donor in a cohort sampled during active COVID-19.

The sample holds one count of this clone. This chain joins TRBV18 and TRBJ2-7; the match to TRBD1 covers 7 bases. The V segment lost 3 bases and the J segment 4 bases; nucleotides outside the gene matches: 6. From germline, CDR1 is KGHSH and CDR2 LQKENI. There are 14 residues in the CDR3. The CDR3 loop reads CASSPFVTGYEQYF. The CDR3, as DNA: TGTGCCAGCTCACCTTTTGTGACAGGGTACGAGCAGTACTTC.

This clone was seen more than once but under ten times. DNA for the CDR3: TGTGCCAGAAGCTACCGCTCTCGAGCGGGGGGCTTTATTATCCAAGAGACCCAGTACTTC. Residues: CARSYRSRAGGFIIQETQYF. The V call is TRBV5-3, the J call TRBJ2-5; TRBD2 matches at 9 bases. TRBV5-3 is an open reading frame whose function is uncertain. The length of the CDR3 is 20 residues. Germline trimming cut 3 bases from V and 1 base from J; bases unmatched to any gene: 19.

The chain joins TRBV19 to TRBJ2-7, with TRBD1 matching over 8 bases. The CDR3 is made up of 15 amino acids. CDR1 is LNHDA, CDR2 SQIVND, per germline (reference sequence). J lost 2 bases, V lost 5 bases, and 8 bases had no gene match. This CDR3 is CASSHTPTGAYEQYF. Written as DNA, the CDR3 is TGTGCCAGTAGTCATACCCCGACAGGGGCCTACGAGCAGTACTTC. Together with reference TRBV19 and TRBJ2-7, the CDR3 gives the full variable domain: DGGITQSPKYLFRKEGQNVTLSCEQNLNHDAMYWYRQDPGQGLRLIYYSQIVNDFQKGDIAEGYSVSREKKESFPLTVTSAQKNPTAFYLCASSHTPTGAYEQYFGPGTRLTVT.

This chain uses TRBV5-4 with TRBJ2-7, with 8 bases aligning to TRBD1. Germline values: CDR1 SGHNT, CDR2 YYREEE (reference sequence). With V trimmed by 4 bases and J by 4 bases, 7 bases remained unmatched. The CDR3 totals 14 residues. The CDR3 region has the DNA TGTGCCAGCAGCACCTGGGACAGGCGATACGAGCAGTACTTC. Its translation is CASSTWDRRYEQYF.

This chain connects TRBV5-1 to TRBJ2-2; 8 nucleotides line up with TRBD1. Per germline, CDR1 SGHRS and CDR2 YFSETQ. This CDR3 is 15 amino acids long. The trim removed 5 bases at V and 3 bases at J, leaving 6 bases unmatched. CDR3 DNA sequence: TGCGCCAGCAGATCTCCAGGGGGCCACACCGGGGAGCTGTTTTTT. Its protein is CASRSPGGHTGELFF.

J is TRBJ2-1 and V is TRBV19; 7 bases match TRBD2. The CDR3 runs to 16 residues. Trimming at V came to 8 bases and at J to 0 bases, leaving 10 bases not matched to a gene. Germline lookup yields CDR1 LNHDA and CDR2 SQIVND (reference sequence). The CDR3 sequence: CASSQAGVSSYNEQFF. The CDR3 DNA reads TGTGCCAGTTCTCAGGCGGGGGTCAGCTCCTACAATGAGCAGTTCTTC.

V and J are TRBV19 and TRBJ1-5, with D hard to call. V was pared by 3 bases and J by 3 bases, with 9 bases between. Germline-derived CDR1 and CDR2 are LNHDA and SQIVND (reference sequence). CDR3 length: 14 amino acids. In nucleotides, the CDR3 is TGTGCCAGTAGTATGGTGTCGGTCAATCAGCCCCAGCATTTT. It yields the protein CASSMVSVNQPQHF. Together with reference TRBV19 and TRBJ1-5, the CDR3 gives the full variable domain: DGGITQSPKYLFRKEGQNVTLSCEQNLNHDAMYWYRQDPGQGLRLIYYSQIVNDFQKGDIAEGYSVSREKKESFPLTVTSAQKNPTAFYLCASSMVSVNQPQHFGDGTRLSIL.

The chain uses TRBV5-1 and TRBJ2-7, with 7 bases fitting TRBD1. Germline CDR1 SGHRS, CDR2 YFSETQ. The CDR3 spans 15 residues. The junction had 10 bases not matched to a gene; V was cut back by 2 bases and J by 5 bases. For the CDR3, the DNA is TGCGCCAGCAGCTTTAGACAGGGCGTCGTCAACGAGCAGTACTTC. Protein: CASSFRQGVVNEQYF.

The rearrangement uses TRBV5-1 and TRBJ2-6, with a possible D match to TRBD2 (5 bases). The germline V gene has CDR1 SGHRS and CDR2 YFSETQ. This CDR3 region has 19 residues. V lost 4 bases to trimming and J lost 0 bases, with 20 bases between them. The CDR3 region is CASSLRPRGLSSGANVLTF. The CDR3 DNA sequence: TGCGCCAGCAGCCTCCGTCCCAGAGGGTTGAGCTCTGGGGCCAACGTCCTGACTTTC.

In its sample, this clone was seen once. This chain connects TRBV5-1 to TRBJ1-4, with 9 bases that match TRBD1. The CDR3 runs to 15 residues. Losses at the gene ends were 4 bases for V and 4 bases for J; bases not matched to a gene: 5. Per germline, CDR1 SGHRS and CDR2 YFSETQ. CDR3 sequence (DNA): TGCGCCAGCAGCGTACCGGGACAGGGTAATGAAAAACTGTTTTTT. Its protein is CASSVPGQGNEKLFF. The full variable domain, its missing parts supplied by reference TRBV5-1 and TRBJ1-4, is KAGVTQTPRYLIKTRGQQVTLSCSPISGHRSVSWYQQTPGQGLQFLFEYFSETQRNKGNFPGRFSGRQFSNSRSEMNVSTLELGDSALYLCASSVPGQGNEKLFFGSGTQLSVL.

This clone was seen only once. The CDR3 DNA sequence: TGCGCCAGCAGCGCTAGTGGGACAGGTGCTTATGGCTACACCTTC. This gives the protein CASSASGTGAYGYTF. The gene calls are TRBV5-1 and TRBJ1-2; 8 bases align to TRBD1. The CDR3 extends over 15 amino acids. J lost 5 bases, V lost 4 bases, and 10 bases had no gene match. Germline CDR1 reads SGHRS; CDR2 reads YFSETQ.

The V call is TRBV25-1, the J call TRBJ1-2, with 10 bases fitting TRBD1. The CDR3 totals 13 residues. Germline V lookup: CDR1 MGHDK, CDR2 SYGVNS. Losses at the gene ends were 5 bases for V and 8 bases for J; bases not matched to a gene: 5. CDR3 DNA sequence: TGTGCCAGCAGTAGGGGACAGGGGTACGGCTACACCTTC. The encoded protein is CASSRGQGYGYTF.

The chain joins TRBV3-1 (or the pseudogene TRBV3-2) to TRBJ2-5, with D perhaps TRBD1 (7 bases). Germline-derived CDR1 and CDR2 are LGHDT and YNNKEL (reference sequence). CDR3 length: 17 residues. Trimming took off 4 bases at V and 4 bases at J, with 22 bases between the two ends. DNA of the CDR3: TGTGCCAGCAGCCTTCGGCAGGCGCAGGGGGGTCGAGAGACCCAGTACTTC. Translated, it gives CASSLRQAQGGRETQYF.

The chain recombines TRBV2 with TRBJ2-1; perhaps TRBD2 as D (5 bases). This CDR3 region has 15 residues. Germline assignment: CDR1 SNHLY and CDR2 FYNNEI. Trimming stripped 6 bases from V and 0 bases from J, with 12 bases between. As DNA, the CDR3 is TGTGCCAGCAGGCCCGTAGGGAGCTCCTACAATGAGCAGTTCTTC. Translating gives CASRPVGSSYNEQFF.

The chain links TRBV5-6 to TRBJ2-7; 10 nucleotides agree with TRBD2. Germline CDR1 SGHDT, CDR2 YYEEEE. The CDR3 is 17 residues long. The V and J ends lost 0 bases and 6 bases, in that order; junction bases with no gene match: 12. Here the CDR3 reads CASSLVAGGQFVREQYF. CDR3 DNA: TGTGCCAGCAGCTTGGTAGCGGGGGGCCAGTTCGTTCGCGAGCAGTACTTC.

The chain links TRBV6-5 to TRBJ1-5; no firm D call. The CDR3 sequence is 13 residues long. V lost 6 bases to trimming and J lost 0 bases, with 6 bases between them. Germline CDR1 reads MNHEY; CDR2 reads SVGAGI. CDR3 sequence (DNA): TGTGCCAGCAGGAAGCATAGCAATCAGCCCCAGCATTTT. Amino acids: CASRKHSNQPQHF.

The genes are TRBV4-2 and TRBJ2-2, with 7 bases that match TRBD1. CDR1 and CDR2 (germline): LGHNA, YNFKEQ. With V trimmed by 1 base and J by 6 bases, 2 bases remained unmatched. The CDR3 contains 14 residues. CDR3 sequence: CASSQGQGAGELFF. CDR3 DNA: TGTGCCAGCAGCCAAGGTCAGGGGGCCGGGGAGCTGTTTTTT.

The V gene is TRBV5-4, the J gene TRBJ2-7, with TRBD2 matching over 8 bases. With 4 bases clipped from V and 2 bases from J, the junction kept 11 bases outside the gene matches. The CDR3 covers 16 residues. CDR1 is SGHNT and CDR2 is YYREEE in the germline V gene (reference sequence). CDR3 residues: CASSRRRAGDPYEQYF. The CDR3 region has the DNA TGTGCCAGCAGCCGCCGGAGAGCGGGGGACCCCTACGAGCAGTACTTC.

The rearrangement uses TRBV12-5 and TRBJ1-2; D unresolved. Germline V gene sequence: CDR1 LGHNT, CDR2 FRNRAP. Deletions cut 2 bases from V and 6 bases from J, with 10 bases between. The CDR3 runs to 13 residues. This chain's CDR3 is CASGLTGGHGYTF. Here the CDR3 DNA reads TGTGCTAGTGGTTTGACGGGAGGCCATGGCTACACCTTC.

This rearrangement joins TRBV7-9 to TRBJ2-7, with no clear D. The CDR3 is 11 residues long. V dropped 5 bases and J dropped 6 bases, with 8 bases sitting between them. CDR1 is SEHNR, CDR2 FQNEAQ, per germline (reference sequence). CDR3 DNA: TGTGCCAGCAGCCAGATCAGCGAGCAGTACTTC. This codes for CASSQISEQYF.